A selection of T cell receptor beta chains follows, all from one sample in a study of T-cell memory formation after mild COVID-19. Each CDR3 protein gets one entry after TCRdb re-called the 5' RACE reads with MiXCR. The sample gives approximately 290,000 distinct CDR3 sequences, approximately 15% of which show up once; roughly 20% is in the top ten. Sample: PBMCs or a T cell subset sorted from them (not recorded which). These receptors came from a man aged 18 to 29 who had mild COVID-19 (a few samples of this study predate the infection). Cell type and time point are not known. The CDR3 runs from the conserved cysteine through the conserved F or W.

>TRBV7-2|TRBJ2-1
CASRPPGQGVADEQFF
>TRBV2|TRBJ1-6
CASSKNRVRNSPLHF
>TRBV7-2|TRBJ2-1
CASSFPKAGYEQLF
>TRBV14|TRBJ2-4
CASSRQGSNIQYF
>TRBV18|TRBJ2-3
CASSTTVGGNTDTQYF
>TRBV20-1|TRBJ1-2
CSAIHRGLLYGYTF
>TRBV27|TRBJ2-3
CASTGGVTDTQYF
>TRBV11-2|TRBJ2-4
CASSSLGGDIQYF
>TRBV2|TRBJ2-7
CASRRDSPDVEQYF
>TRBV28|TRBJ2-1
CASSSRSRGRGEQFF
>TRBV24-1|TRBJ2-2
CATSDPAISHTGELFF
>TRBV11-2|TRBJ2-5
CASSLRAGRIETQYF
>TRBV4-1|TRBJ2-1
CASSQDVGTTAGNEQFF
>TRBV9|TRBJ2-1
CASSVGGGEYNEQFF
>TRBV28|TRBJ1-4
CAIMEAPQKLFF
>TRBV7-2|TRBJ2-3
CASSSQPRGDTQYF